The 15 T cell receptor beta chains listed next were all sequenced from one sample in a study of spatial heterogeneity in lung cancer. Sample time point: sample taken at primary tumor resection. Whole RNA obtained from tumor, nontumor lung or frozen PBMC underwent sequencing without sorting. Each CDR3 protein gets one entry after TCRdb re-called the 5' RACE reads with MiXCR. Among approximately 81,000 distinct CDR3 sequences listed, 10% to 15% were seen once. The sequences come from PBMCs, collected at surgery. The receptors derive from a male donor with early-stage non-small cell lung cancer.

This chain uses TRBV5-6 with TRBJ1-1; D may be TRBD1 (5 bases). Deletions cut 2 bases from V and 0 bases from J, with 11 bases between. CDR3 length: 15 residues. The germline V gene encodes CDR1 SGHDT and CDR2 YYEEEE. CDR3 amino acids: CASSFDSLMNTEAFF. CDR3 coding DNA: TGTGCCAGCAGCTTCGACAGCTTGATGAACACTGAAGCTTTCTTT.

This sequence joins TRBV6-6 and TRBJ2-7; possibly TRBD2 for D (5 bases). This CDR3 is 13 amino acids long. The V end was cut by 6 bases, the J end by 1 base, with 10 bases between. Germline loops: CDR1 MNHNY, CDR2 SVGAGI (reference sequence). The CDR3 here is CASSADFSYEQYF. CDR3 bases: TGTGCCAGCAGCGCGGACTTTTCCTACGAGCAGTACTTC.

This clonotype has just a few counts. The chain is built from TRBV30 and TRBJ1-2; the D gene is possibly TRBD1 (5 bases). V was clipped by 0 bases and J by 0 bases, with 5 bases between them. CDR3 length: 13 residues. Germline assignment: CDR1 GTSNPN and CDR2 SVGIG (reference sequence). This chain's CDR3 is CAWSVGPNYGYTF. CDR3 in DNA: TGTGCCTGGAGTGTGGGGCCTAACTATGGCTACACCTTC.

In its sample, this clonotype was seen a few times. The chain carries TRBV20-1 and TRBJ2-5, with D perhaps assigned TRBD1 or TRBD2 (7 bases each). This CDR3 has 17 residues. Germline CDR1 reads DFQATT; CDR2 reads SNEGSKA (reference sequence). Trimming left V 1 base short and J 0 bases short, with 18 bases between. Written as DNA, the CDR3 is TGCAGTGCTAGAGCCCAGGGGGGGTCTAATAACCAAGAGACCCAGTACTTC. Protein sequence: CSARAQGGSNNQETQYF.

J is TRBJ1-1 and V is TRBV5-1, with 10 bases lining up with TRBD1. Trimming at V came to 4 bases and at J to 2 bases, leaving 5 bases not matched to a gene. This CDR3 has 15 amino acids. Germline CDR1 reads SGHRS; CDR2 reads YFSETQ. This CDR3 is CASSPQTGGNTEAFF. In DNA form, the CDR3 reads TGCGCCAGCAGCCCCCAGACAGGGGGCAACACTGAAGCTTTCTTT.

This clonotype was seen only a few times. This rearrangement joins TRBV5-1 to TRBJ1-1, with a possible D match to TRBD1 (5 bases). V was pared by 4 bases and J by 6 bases, with 19 bases between. The CDR3 covers 15 residues. Germline loops: CDR1 SGHRS, CDR2 YFSETQ. CDR3 residues: CASSARGDGGPEAFF. The CDR3 DNA is TGCGCCAGCAGCGCACGCGGGGACGGAGGACCTGAAGCTTTCTTT.

This clonotype was picked up a small number of times. The rearrangement joins TRBV20-1 to TRBJ2-7; D remains ambiguous. The CDR3 loop spans 13 amino acids. Germline CDR1 and CDR2: DFQATT and SNEGSKA (reference sequence). V gave up 2 bases and J gave up 0 bases, with 8 bases separating them. The CDR3 DNA reads as TGCAGTGCTAGAATTCAGAACTCCTACGAGCAGTACTTC. Protein: CSARIQNSYEQYF.

This clonotype was picked up a small number of times. CDR3: CASSEVKNTEAFF. DNA of the CDR3: TGTGCCAGCAGTGAGGTAAAGAACACTGAAGCTTTCTTT. This chain uses TRBV12-3 or TRBV12-4 with TRBJ1-1, with D hard to call. The CDR3 is 13 residues long. Trimming removed 5 bases from V and 1 base from J, with 8 bases in between.

This clonotype was found a few times. The rearrangement links TRBV4-1 to TRBJ2-7, with 10 bases matching TRBD2. This CDR3 contains 15 residues. With V trimmed by 3 bases and J by 5 bases, 7 bases remained unmatched. CDR1 is MGHRA, CDR2 YSYEKL, per germline. This CDR3 is CASSHASGGFDEQYF. The CDR3 nucleotides are TGCGCCAGCAGCCATGCTAGCGGGGGATTCGACGAGCAGTACTTC.

This clonotype was found a few times. This chain uses TRBV12-3 or TRBV12-4 with TRBJ2-1, with unresolved D. V lost 8 bases, J lost 1 base, and 12 bases lay in between. The CDR3 consists of 14 residues. CDR3 amino acids: CASGRAGSYNEQFF. CDR3 coding DNA: TGTGCCAGCGGAAGAGCAGGATCCTACAATGAGCAGTTCTTC.

As DNA, the CDR3 is TGTGCCAGCAGCCCGACAGGGGCGGACACCGGGGAGCTGTTTTTT. Protein: CASSPTGADTGELFF. This rearrangement joins TRBV11-1 to TRBJ2-2; the match to TRBD1 covers 8 bases. V was pared by 5 bases and J by 3 bases, with 5 bases of the junction left unmatched. This CDR3 spans 15 amino acids. Germline CDR1 SGHAT, CDR2 FQDESV (reference sequence).

This clonotype was observed many times. The V gene is TRBV5-1, the J gene TRBJ2-3, with D tentatively TRBD2 (5 bases). The V end lost 4 bases, the J end lost 2 bases, and 17 bases lay between the germline ends. Per germline, CDR1 SGHRS and CDR2 YFSETQ. The CDR3 covers 16 residues. The CDR3 loop is CASSPSVATFTDTQYF. The CDR3 DNA reads TGCGCCAGCAGCCCCTCGGTAGCGACATTCACAGATACGCAGTATTTT.

The chain uses TRBV3-1 and TRBJ2-1; 7 positions agree with TRBD2. Trimming at V came to 7 bases and at J to 6 bases, leaving 12 bases not matched to a gene. The germline V gene has CDR1 LGHDT and CDR2 YNNKEL (reference sequence). This CDR3 is 15 amino acids long. DNA of the CDR3: TGTGCCAGCAAGGAAAGCGGGACCCCTTCCAATGAGCAGTTCTTC. Translated: CASKESGTPSNEQFF.

Only a few counts were recorded for this clonotype. The V and J genes are TRBV19 and TRBJ2-5; TRBD2 agrees at 8 bases. Losses at the gene ends were 0 bases for V and 2 bases for J; bases not matched to a gene: 11. CDR1 LNHDA and CDR2 SQIVND come from the germline V gene (reference sequence). The length of the CDR3 is 18 residues. The CDR3 nucleotides are TGTGCCAGTAGTATAGAGGCCCAGCTAGCGGGCGCTCAAGAGACCCAGTACTTC. Amino acids: CASSIEAQLAGAQETQYF.

Only a few counts were recorded for this clonotype. This chain connects TRBV5-1 to TRBJ2-3, with D perhaps matching TRBD1 (6 bases). Germline CDR1 is SGHRS and CDR2 is YFSETQ. This CDR3 is 16 amino acids long. V lost 0 bases, J lost 2 bases, and 13 bases lay in between. CDR3 loop: CASSLEGAGDTDTQYF. In DNA, the CDR3 is TGCGCCAGCAGCTTGGAAGGGGCAGGGGACACAGATACGCAGTATTTT.